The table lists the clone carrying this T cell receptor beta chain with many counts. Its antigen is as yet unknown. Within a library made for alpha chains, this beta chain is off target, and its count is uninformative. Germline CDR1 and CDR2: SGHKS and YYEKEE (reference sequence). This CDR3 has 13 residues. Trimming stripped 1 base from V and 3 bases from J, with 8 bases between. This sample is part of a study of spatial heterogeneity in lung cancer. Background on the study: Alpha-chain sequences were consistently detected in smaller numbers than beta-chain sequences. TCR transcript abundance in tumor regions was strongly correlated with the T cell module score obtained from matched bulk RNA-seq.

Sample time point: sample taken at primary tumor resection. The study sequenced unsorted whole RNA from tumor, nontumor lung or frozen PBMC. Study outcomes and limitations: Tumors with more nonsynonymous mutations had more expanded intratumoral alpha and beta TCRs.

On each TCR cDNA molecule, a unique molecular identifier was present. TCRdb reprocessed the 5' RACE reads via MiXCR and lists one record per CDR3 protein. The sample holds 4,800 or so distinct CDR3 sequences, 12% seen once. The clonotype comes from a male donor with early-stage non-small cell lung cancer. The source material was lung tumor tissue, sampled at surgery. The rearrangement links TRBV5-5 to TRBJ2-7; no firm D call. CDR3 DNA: TGTGCCAGCAGCTTGCCAGGTATCTACGAGCAGTACTTC. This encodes CASSLPGIYEQYF.